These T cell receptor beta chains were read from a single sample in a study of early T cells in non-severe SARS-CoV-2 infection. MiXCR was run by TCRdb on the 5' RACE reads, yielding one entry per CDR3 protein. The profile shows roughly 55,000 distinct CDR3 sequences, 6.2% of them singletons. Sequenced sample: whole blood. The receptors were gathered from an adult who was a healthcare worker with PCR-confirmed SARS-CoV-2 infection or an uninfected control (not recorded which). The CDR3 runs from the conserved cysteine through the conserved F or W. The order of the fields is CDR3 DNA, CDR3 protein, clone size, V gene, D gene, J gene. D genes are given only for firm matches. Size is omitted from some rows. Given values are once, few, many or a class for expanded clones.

cdr3_nt: TGTGCCAGCAGCGTATCCGGTTCACCCCTCCACTTT
cdr3_aa: CASSVSGSPLHF
clone_size: -
v_call: TRBV9
d_call: -
j_call: TRBJ1-6

cdr3_nt: TGTGCCAGTAGTAGGGACGGAAATTCACCCCTCCACTTT
cdr3_aa: CASSRDGNSPLHF
clone_size: many
v_call: TRBV19
d_call: -
j_call: TRBJ1-6

cdr3_nt: TGCGCCAGCAGCTTTCTCGTACTCAGCGGGGGGCTAGGTTCGGATACGCAGTATTTT
cdr3_aa: CASSFLVLSGGLGSDTQYF
clone_size: few
v_call: TRBV5-1
d_call: TRBD2
j_call: TRBJ2-3

cdr3_nt: TGTGCCAGCAGCCAAGATTTAGGGCTTTGGGCGGCAGAAAGTCCCTACAATGAGCAGTTCTTC
cdr3_aa: CASSQDLGLWAAESPYNEQFF
clone_size: many
v_call: TRBV4-2
d_call: -
j_call: TRBJ2-1

cdr3_nt: TGTGCCAGTAGTCAACTGACTAACTACAATGAGCAGTTCTTC
cdr3_aa: CASSQLTNYNEQFF
clone_size: -
v_call: TRBV19
d_call: -
j_call: TRBJ2-1

cdr3_nt: TGTGCCAGCAGCCCGGACAACTCCTACGAGCAGTACTTC
cdr3_aa: CASSPDNSYEQYF
clone_size: many
v_call: TRBV7-2
d_call: -
j_call: TRBJ2-7

cdr3_nt: TGTGCCAGCAGTTTAATGGGATTACAGGAGACCCAGTACTTC
cdr3_aa: CASSLMGLQETQYF
clone_size: few
v_call: TRBV12-3/TRBV12-4
d_call: -
j_call: TRBJ2-5

cdr3_nt: TGCGCCAGCAGTGAGGCCCGGGGGGGATCTTATAATTCACCCCTCCACTTT
cdr3_aa: CASSEARGGSYNSPLHF
clone_size: many
v_call: TRBV10-1
d_call: -
j_call: TRBJ1-6

cdr3_nt: TGCAGTGCTAGAGATTTGGAGAATCAGCCCCAGCATTTT
cdr3_aa: CSARDLENQPQHF
clone_size: many
v_call: TRBV20-1
d_call: -
j_call: TRBJ1-5

cdr3_nt: TGTGCCAGCAGCCCCATCTCTCCCGGGAGCAGGAAGAACACTGAAGCTTTCTTT
cdr3_aa: CASSPISPGSRKNTEAFF
clone_size: many
v_call: TRBV6-2/TRBV6-3
d_call: -
j_call: TRBJ1-1

cdr3_nt: TGTGCCAGCAGCCCTTCTCGGACTAGCGGGTCTCAGTTCTTC
cdr3_aa: CASSPSRTSGSQFF
clone_size: many
v_call: TRBV7-2
d_call: TRBD2
j_call: TRBJ2-1

cdr3_nt: TGTGCCAGCAGTACCAGACTAGCGGCGAACACCGGGGAGCTGTTTTTT
cdr3_aa: CASSTRLAANTGELFF
clone_size: many
v_call: TRBV6-2/TRBV6-3
d_call: TRBD2
j_call: TRBJ2-2

cdr3_nt: TGCGCCACCCAGGACAGTACTAGCACAGATACGCAGTATTTT
cdr3_aa: CATQDSTSTDTQYF
clone_size: many
v_call: TRBV10-2
d_call: -
j_call: TRBJ2-3

cdr3_nt: TGCAGTGCCGACAGGGGAGGTACAGATACGCAGTATTTT
cdr3_aa: CSADRGGTDTQYF
clone_size: many
v_call: TRBV20-1
d_call: TRBD1
j_call: TRBJ2-3

cdr3_nt: TGTGCCAGCATGGGGACCTACGAGCAGTACTTC
cdr3_aa: CASMGTYEQYF
clone_size: many
v_call: TRBV2
d_call: -
j_call: TRBJ2-7

cdr3_nt: TGCGCCAGCAAATCGCTCGGGGGGCTGGCAAGCACAGATACGCAGTATTTT
cdr3_aa: CASKSLGGLASTDTQYF
clone_size: many
v_call: TRBV4-1
d_call: -
j_call: TRBJ2-3

cdr3_nt: TGCAGTGCTCCAAGGACTAGCGGGGAAACAGATACGCAGTATTTT
cdr3_aa: CSAPRTSGETDTQYF
clone_size: few
v_call: TRBV20-1
d_call: TRBD2
j_call: TRBJ2-3

cdr3_nt: TGTGCCAGCAGCTACCGGGACCTTAGTGAAAAACTGTTTTTT
cdr3_aa: CASSYRDLSEKLFF
clone_size: many
v_call: TRBV11-2
d_call: -
j_call: TRBJ1-4

cdr3_nt: TGTGCTTACGGACAGGGAAACTATGGCTACACCTTC
cdr3_aa: CAYGQGNYGYTF
clone_size: few
v_call: TRBV30
d_call: TRBD1
j_call: TRBJ1-2

cdr3_nt: TGTGCCAGCAGCGTAGGTTCAGGGGACGGGTCTTACTATGGCTACACCTTC
cdr3_aa: CASSVGSGDGSYYGYTF
clone_size: many
v_call: TRBV9
d_call: -
j_call: TRBJ1-2